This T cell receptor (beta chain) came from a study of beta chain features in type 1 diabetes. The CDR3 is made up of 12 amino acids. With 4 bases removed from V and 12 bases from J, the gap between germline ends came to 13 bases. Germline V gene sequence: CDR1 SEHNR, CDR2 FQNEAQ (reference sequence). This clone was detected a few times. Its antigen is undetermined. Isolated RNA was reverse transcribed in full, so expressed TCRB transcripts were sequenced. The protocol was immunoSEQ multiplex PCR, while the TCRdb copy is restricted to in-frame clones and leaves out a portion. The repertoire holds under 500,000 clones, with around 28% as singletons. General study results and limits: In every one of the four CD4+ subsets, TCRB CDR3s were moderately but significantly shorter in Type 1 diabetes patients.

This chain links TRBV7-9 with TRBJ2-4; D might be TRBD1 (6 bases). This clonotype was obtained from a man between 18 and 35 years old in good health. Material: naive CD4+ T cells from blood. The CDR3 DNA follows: TGTGCCAGCAGCTCCTGGACAGAATCTCAGTACTTC. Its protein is CASSSWTESQYF.